The 22 T cell receptor beta chains given below trace back to one sample, sequenced in a study of technical replicates of blood from a handful of donors. Measured with immunoSEQ multiplex PCR; TCRdb has only the in-frame clones, and not every one. Of about 88,000 clones listed, under 95% are singletons. Sequencing was carried out using T cells isolated from PBMCs. Every receptor here comes from a human donor in good health.

V is TRBV29-1 and J is TRBJ2-7, with no clear D. The CDR3 sequence is 14 residues long. Germline loops: CDR1 SQVTM, CDR2 ANQGSEA. Trimming cost V 7 bases and J 0 bases, with 16 bases left between them. Here the CDR3 reads CSATTVVSSYEQYF. CDR3 coding DNA: TGCAGCGCTACCACGGTAGTTAGCTCCTACGAGCAGTACTTC.

The rearrangement links TRBV6-6 to TRBJ1-4, with TRBD1 matching 9 bases. There are 14 residues in the CDR3. Looked up from germline, CDR1 is MNHNY and CDR2 is SVGAGI (reference sequence). The V and J ends lost 2 bases and 7 bases, in that order; junction bases with no gene match: 2. For the CDR3, the DNA is TGTGCCAGCAGTTACCCGGGACAGGGTGAAAAACTGTTTTTT. Amino acid sequence: CASSYPGQGEKLFF.

The chain carries TRBV5-1 and TRBJ2-3; 12 positions agree with TRBD2. The CDR3 covers 15 residues. Germline trimming cut 2 bases from V and 6 bases from J; bases unmatched to any gene: 4. Germline CDR1 reads SGHRS; CDR2 reads YFSETQ. The CDR3 loop reads CASSFGLAGPDTQYF. In DNA, the CDR3 is TGCGCCAGCAGCTTCGGACTAGCGGGGCCGGATACGCAGTATTTT.

The V gene is TRBV27, the J gene TRBJ1-1; no clear D. The V and J ends lost 5 bases and 0 bases respectively, with 7 bases between them. The CDR3 runs to 13 residues. Germline CDR1 MNHEY, CDR2 SMNVEV (reference sequence). The CDR3 region is CASSVSMNTEAFF. DNA of the CDR3: TGTGCCAGCAGTGTTTCCATGAACACTGAAGCTTTCTTT.

The rearrangement links TRBV6-5 to TRBJ1-5; tentative D call: TRBD1 (6 bases). The V end was cut by 6 bases, the J end by 3 bases, with 12 bases between. CDR1 MNHEY and CDR2 SVGAGI come from the germline V gene. The CDR3 has 14 amino acids. CDR3 amino acids: CASSQQGFNQPQHF. Here the CDR3 DNA reads TGTGCCAGCAGCCAGCAGGGGTTCAATCAGCCCCAGCATTTT.

This clone was seen a few times. The V call is TRBV6-5, the J call TRBJ2-7, with unresolved D. CDR1 is MNHEY and CDR2 is SVGAGI in the germline V gene. Trimming removed 7 bases at V and 2 bases at J, with 9 bases between. The CDR3 totals 12 residues. The CDR3 reads CASTSVAYEQYF. The CDR3 coding sequence is TGTGCCAGCACCTCGGTGGCCTACGAGCAGTACTTC.

The gene calls are TRBV5-1 and TRBJ2-1; 7 nucleotides match TRBD1. After removal of 0 bases from V and 2 bases from J, the junction contained 2 bases not matched to a gene. The CDR3 covers 15 residues. The germline V gene has CDR1 SGHRS and CDR2 YFSETQ. The CDR3 region is CASSLGQGAYNEQFF. The DNA for the CDR3 is TGCGCCAGCAGCTTGGGGCAGGGGGCCTACAATGAGCAGTTCTTC.

The gene calls are TRBV10-3 and TRBJ1-2; 8 bases fit TRBD1. The CDR3 runs to 15 residues. V shed 3 bases and J 3 bases; nucleotides not matched to a gene: 6. CDR1 is ENHRY, CDR2 SYGVKD, per germline. The CDR3 is CAISDLGQGDYGYTF. The CDR3 region has the DNA TGTGCCATCAGTGACTTAGGACAGGGTGACTATGGCTACACCTTC.

V is TRBV27 and J is TRBJ1-3; 9 nucleotides align to TRBD1. The CDR3 runs 18 residues. The junction had 12 bases not matched to a gene; V was cut back by 4 bases and J by 2 bases. The germline V gene encodes CDR1 MNHEY and CDR2 SMNVEV (reference sequence). The CDR3 protein is CASSSPGTGNLAGNTIYF. The CDR3 bases are TGTGCCAGCAGTTCTCCTGGGACAGGGAACCTCGCTGGAAACACCATATATTTT.

The rearrangement links TRBV18 to TRBJ1-6; D unclear. Germline assignment: CDR1 KGHSH and CDR2 LQKENI. The CDR3 totals 16 residues. V lost 2 bases and J 9 bases, leaving 17 bases between the germline ends. CDR3 in amino acids: CASSPTKSGVSSPLHF. The CDR3 region has the DNA TGTGCCAGCTCACCAACTAAGAGCGGGGTTTCTTCACCCCTCCACTTT.

CDR3 in DNA: TGTGCCAGTAGTATGGGACAGGGAGTGTCCTACGAGCAGTACTTC. Residues: CASSMGQGVSYEQYF. The V and J genes are TRBV19 and TRBJ2-7, with 9 nucleotides matching TRBD1. Germline trimming cut 3 bases from V and 1 base from J; bases unmatched to any gene: 4. CDR1 is LNHDA and CDR2 is SQIVND in the germline V gene (reference sequence). This CDR3 is 15 amino acids long.

This chain connects TRBV10-1 to TRBJ1-4, with D maybe TRBD1 (5 bases). The CDR3 is made up of 16 amino acids. Germline CDR1 and CDR2: WNHNN and SYGVQD (reference sequence). V lost 2 bases and J 2 bases, leaving 12 bases between the germline ends. CDR3 amino acids: CASSEDPGWTNEKLFF. The DNA of the CDR3 is TGCGCCAGCAGTGAGGATCCAGGGTGGACTAATGAAAAACTGTTTTTT.

The V call is TRBV7-8, the J call TRBJ2-3; perhaps TRBD2 as D (6 bases). Germline V gene lookup returns CDR1 SGHVS and CDR2 FQNEAQ. This CDR3 has 16 amino acids. V lost 3 bases to trimming and J lost 6 bases, with 19 bases between them. The CDR3 spells CASSFEEGKRRDTQYF. The CDR3 coding sequence is TGTGCCAGCAGCTTTGAGGAGGGGAAACGGCGGGATACGCAGTATTTT.

The V gene is TRBV27, the J gene TRBJ2-1; D is possibly TRBD1 (6 bases). From germline, CDR1 is MNHEY and CDR2 SMNVEV (reference sequence). This CDR3 contains 17 residues. V dropped 0 bases and J dropped 0 bases, with 12 bases sitting between them. CDR3 protein: CASSLSRRGSSYNEQFF. The CDR3 DNA reads TGTGCCAGCAGTTTATCCCGCAGGGGCAGCTCCTACAATGAGCAGTTCTTC.

The gene calls are TRBV27 and TRBJ2-4, with TRBD1 as a possible D gene (6 bases). Trimming shortened V by 4 bases and J by 9 bases, and 16 bases separated the two germline ends. The CDR3 length is 14 residues. CDR1 is MNHEY and CDR2 is SMNVEV in the germline V gene (reference sequence). CDR3 region: CASSSIDRSGIQYF. CDR3 DNA: TGTGCCAGCAGTTCGATCGACAGGTCGGGCATTCAGTACTTC.

The genes are TRBV7-9 and TRBJ2-7, with 10 bases aligning to TRBD2. V shed 7 bases and J 0 bases; nucleotides not matched to a gene: 6. The CDR3 contains 15 residues. From germline, CDR1 is SEHNR and CDR2 FQNEAQ (reference sequence). The DNA for the CDR3 is TGTGCCAGCACCATCGGGACTAGCGCCTCCTACGAGCAGTACTTC. This gives the protein CASTIGTSASYEQYF.

V usage is TRBV7-2 and J usage is TRBJ2-7; 13 bases line up with TRBD2. CDR1 SGHTA and CDR2 FQGNSA come from the germline V gene. The CDR3 has 16 amino acids. The V gene end was trimmed by 1 base and the J gene end by 6 bases; junction bases not matched to a gene: 6. As DNA, the CDR3 is TGTGCCAGCAGCTTAGACATAAGACTAGCGGGAGGCGAGCAGTACTTC. It yields the protein CASSLDIRLAGGEQYF.

The chain joins TRBV28 to TRBJ1-5; D is possibly TRBD1 (5 bases). The CDR3 is made up of 16 amino acids. With 7 bases removed from V and 0 bases from J, the gap between germline ends came to 16 bases. Germline loops: CDR1 MDHEN, CDR2 SYDVKM. The chain's CDR3 is CASTFVGGNSNQPQHF. The CDR3 region has the DNA TGTGCCAGCACCTTCGTCGGGGGGAATAGCAATCAGCCCCAGCATTTT.

The chain carries TRBV19 and TRBJ2-1; TRBD2 matches 10 bases. Trimming took 5 bases from V and 5 from J; bases not matched to a gene: 6. CDR1 LNHDA and CDR2 SQIVND come from the germline V gene (reference sequence). The length of the CDR3 is 15 residues. For the CDR3, the DNA is TGTGCCAGTAGTCTTGAAGCGGGAGGGAACAATGAGCAGTTCTTC. It is translated as CASSLEAGGNNEQFF.

J is TRBJ2-3 and V is TRBV7-9; 7 bases agree with TRBD2. Germline V CDR1 and CDR2: SEHNR, FQNEAQ (reference sequence). Losses at the gene ends were 2 bases for V and 3 bases for J; bases not matched to a gene: 17. This CDR3 spans 19 amino acids. DNA of the CDR3: TGTGCCAGCAGCTTATCTCTGTTGTCGGCGGGAGTGTTAACAGATACGCAGTATTTT. This encodes CASSLSLLSAGVLTDTQYF.

The rearrangement joins TRBV2 to TRBJ1-2; 9 bases match TRBD1. With 5 bases clipped from V and 2 bases from J, the junction kept 3 bases outside the gene matches. Germline lookup yields CDR1 SNHLY and CDR2 FYNNEI. CDR3 length equals 14 residues. The CDR3: CASSNRGRNYGYTF. As DNA, the CDR3 is TGTGCCAGCAGTAACAGGGGGCGGAACTATGGCTACACCTTC.

This clone showed up just a few times. V gene TRBV6-6 combines with J gene TRBJ2-1; D may be TRBD2 (6 bases). Germline assignment: CDR1 MNHNY and CDR2 SVGAGI (reference sequence). V was trimmed by 6 bases and J by 8 bases, leaving 14 bases between them. This CDR3 spans 13 amino acids. The CDR3 nucleotides are TGTGCCAGCAGCCCCACTAGCACCCATGAGCAGTTCTTC. It translates to CASSPTSTHEQFF.